A selection of T cell receptor beta chains follows, all from one sample in a study of blood T cell repertoires in COVID-19. Generated by immunoSEQ multiplex PCR, the TCRdb table keeps only in-frame clones and is missing some. The sample has about 270,000 clones; about 85% are singletons. The sample consisted of PBMCs or T cells enriched from blood (not recorded which). The source is a woman aged 45-65 years who had recovered from COVID-19. CDR3s include the opening cysteine and the closing phenylalanine or tryptophan. The D gene is left open where the match is weak. Size values are once, few and many counts, or a class for expanded clones, and some rows have none.

TRBJ1-4 | NA | 14 | TRBV6-5 | NA | CASGQQGTNEKLFF | TGTGCCAGCGGACAACAGGGAACTAATGAAAAACTGTTTTTT
TRBJ1-3 | NA | 18 | TRBV23-1 | TRBD1 | CASSQFPLCRGEGNTIYF | TGCGCCAGCAGTCAATTTCCCTTGTGCAGGGGGGAAGGAAACACCATATATTTT
TRBJ2-7 | NA | 14 | TRBV5-1 | TRBD1 | CASSQPGQTYEQYF | TGCGCCAGCAGCCAGCCGGGACAGACCTACGAGCAGTACTTC
TRBJ2-3 | NA | 16 | TRBV28 | NA | CASRGGGIHRTDTQYF | TGTGCCAGCAGGGGGGGAGGAATCCACCGCACAGATACGCAGTATTTT
TRBJ2-2 | once | 15 | TRBV4-3 | NA | CASSQQTSLTGELFF | TGCGCCAGCAGCCAACAAACTAGCCTCACCGGGGAGCTGTTTTTT
TRBJ2-1 | NA | 15 | TRBV7-2 | NA | CASSLRELPYNEQFF | TGTGCCAGCAGCTTACGGGAATTGCCTTACAATGAGCAGTTCTTC
TRBJ1-1 | NA | 15 | TRBV19 | NA | CASSRTRATGTEAFF | TGTGCCAGTAGTAGAACGAGGGCGACGGGCACTGAAGCTTTCTTT
TRBJ2-7 | NA | 13 | TRBV7-2 | TRBD1 | CASANRGYYEQYF | TGTGCCAGCGCCAACAGGGGTTACTACGAGCAGTACTTC
TRBJ1-4 | once | 16 | TRBV30 | TRBD1 | CAWSATGPIANEKLFF | TGTGCCTGGAGCGCGACAGGGCCCATCGCTAATGAAAAACTGTTTTTT
TRBJ1-2 | NA | 14 | TRBV7-2 | TRBD1 | CASSLGTGGYGYTF | TGTGCCAGCAGCTTAGGGACAGGGGGGTATGGCTACACCTTC
TRBJ2-3 | NA | 15 | TRBV27 | TRBD2 | CASSTLAGRGDTQYF | TGTGCCAGCAGTACCCTAGCGGGGAGGGGGGATACGCAGTATTTT
TRBJ1-1 | NA | 14 | TRBV18 | TRBD1 | CASSPRTGGTEAFF | TGTGCCAGCTCACCTAGGACAGGGGGCACTGAAGCTTTCTTT
TRBJ1-5 | once | 15 | TRBV19 | NA | CASRYREGSNQPQHF | TGTGCCAGTAGATACAGGGAAGGGAGCAATCAGCCCCAGCATTTT
TRBJ2-3 | NA | 14 | TRBV29-1 | TRBD2 | CSVEGGGGTDTQYF | TGCAGCGTTGAAGGGGGCGGGGGGACAGATACGCAGTATTTT
TRBJ1-1 | NA | 14 | TRBV9 | NA | CASSVQTGQSEAFF | TGTGCCAGCAGCGTACAAACAGGGCAGTCTGAAGCTTTCTTT
TRBJ2-7 | NA | 14 | TRBV7-3 | NA | CASSTTGPFDEQYF | TGTGCCAGCAGCACCACAGGACCGTTCGACGAGCAGTACTTC
TRBJ1-6 | NA | 18 | TRBV13 | NA | CASSLEAGGSPYNSPLHF | TGTGCCAGCAGCTTAGAGGCCGGGGGGAGTCCCTATAATTCACCCCTCCACTTT
TRBJ2-7 | NA | 17 | TRBV4-3 | TRBD2 | CASSQDKREGRADEQYF | TGCGCCAGCAGCCAAGATAAGAGGGAGGGCCGAGCCGACGAGCAGTACTTC
TRBJ2-1 | NA | 14 | TRBV7-2 | NA | CASSFDYSYNEQFF | TGTGCCAGCAGCTTTGACTACTCCTACAATGAGCAGTTCTTC
TRBJ2-2 | NA | 14 | TRBV13 | NA | CASSLGSPMGELFF | TGTGCCAGCAGCTTAGGTAGTCCAATGGGGGAGCTGTTTTTT
TRBJ2-2 | NA | 15 | TRBV5-1 | TRBD1 | CASSTGQRNTGELFF | TGCGCCAGCAGCACGGGACAGAGGAACACCGGGGAGCTGTTTTTT
TRBJ1-2 | NA | 14 | TRBV6-5 | NA | CASAAGVKIGGYTF | TGTGCCAGCGCTGCGGGGGTTAAAATAGGAGGCTACACCTTC
TRBJ2-7 | once | 15 | TRBV14 | NA | CASSQELASTYEQYF | TGTGCCAGCAGCCAAGAGCTAGCGAGTACCTACGAGCAGTACTTC
TRBJ2-7 | NA | 15 | TRBV28 | TRBD2 | CASSPAGGSSYEQYF | TGTGCCAGCAGTCCAGCGGGAGGGAGCTCCTACGAGCAGTACTTC
TRBJ2-7 | NA | 15 | TRBV27 | TRBD2 | CASGPFAGGPREQYF | TGTGCCAGCGGCCCCTTTGCGGGAGGTCCGCGGGAGCAGTACTTC
TRBJ2-5 | NA | 14 | TRBV7-8 | TRBD2 | CASSELAGEETQYF | TGTGCCAGCAGCGAACTAGCGGGAGAAGAGACCCAGTACTTC
TRBJ2-2 | NA | 14 | TRBV28 | TRBD1 | CASRDRGITGELFF | TGTGCCAGCAGGGACAGGGGGATTACCGGGGAGCTGTTTTTT
TRBJ1-6 | NA | 14 | TRBV7-9 | TRBD1 | CASRPTGENSPLHF | TGTGCCAGCAGACCTACAGGGGAGAATTCACCCCTCCACTTT
TRBJ1-1 | NA | 15 | TRBV28 | TRBD1 | CASSLSGQGNTEAFF | TGTGCCAGCAGCCTTTCGGGACAGGGGAACACTGAAGCTTTCTTT
TRBJ2-5 | NA | 14 | TRBV18 | TRBD1 | CASSPRQGQETQYF | TGTGCCAGCTCACCCCGACAGGGCCAAGAGACCCAGTACTTC
TRBJ1-6 | NA | 15 | TRBV7-8 | NA | CASSLMPGGDSPLHF | TGTGCCAGCAGCTTAATGCCCGGTGGAGATTCACCCCTCCACTTT
TRBJ2-5 | NA | 15 | TRBV7-2 | NA | CASSNRRRGEETQYF | TGTGCCAGCAGCAACCGCCGAAGGGGTGAAGAGACCCAGTACTTC
TRBJ2-7 | NA | 13 | TRBV5-1 | NA | CASSLLEADEQYF | TGCGCCAGCAGCTTGTTGGAGGCGGACGAGCAGTACTTC
TRBJ2-1 | NA | 16 | TRBV23-1 | NA | CASSRVDCYPYNEQFF | TGCGCCAGCAGTCGGGTGGACTGCTACCCTTACAATGAGCAGTTCTTC
TRBJ2-5 | NA | 16 | TRBV28 | TRBD1 | CASSLPTGTGDETQYF | TGTGCCAGCAGTCTACCAACCGGGACAGGGGACGAGACCCAGTACTTC
TRBJ2-2 | NA | 14 | TRBV24-1 | NA | CATSGEKNTGELFF | TGTGCCACCAGTGGGGAGAAAAACACCGGGGAGCTGTTTTTT
TRBJ1-2 | NA | 13 | TRBV29-1 | NA | CSTEEGFGYGYTF | TGCAGCACCGAGGAGGGTTTCGGTTATGGCTACACCTTC
TRBJ1-2 | NA | 16 | TRBV18 | NA | CASSPISAGMNYGYTF | TGTGCCAGCTCACCAATCAGTGCAGGGATGAACTATGGCTACACCTTC
TRBJ1-4 | once | 13 | TRBV28 | NA | CAIGGGTNEKLFF | TGTGCCATCGGAGGTGGTACTAATGAAAAACTGTTTTTT
TRBJ1-1 | NA | 14 | TRBV7-3 | NA | CASSPGHSNTEAFF | TGTGCCAGCAGCCCCGGACATTCGAACACTGAAGCTTTCTTT
TRBJ2-3 | NA | 20 | TRBV6-2/TRBV6-3 | TRBD2 | CASSYPPELAGGPGTDTQYF | TGTGCCAGCAGTTACCCTCCGGAACTAGCGGGAGGGCCCGGCACAGATACGCAGTATTTT
TRBJ2-7 | few | 13 | TRBV12-3/TRBV12-4 | NA | CASSRETNYEQYF | TGTGCCAGCTCTCGGGAAACTAACTACGAGCAGTACTTC
TRBJ1-2 | NA | 16 | TRBV27 | TRBD1 | CASSTTPTGGLEGYTF | TGTGCCAGCAGTACTACCCCGACAGGGGGCCTAGAGGGCTACACCTTC
TRBJ2-6 | NA | 16 | TRBV21-1 | NA | CASSKNWSRGANVLTF | TGTGCCAGCAGCAAAAATTGGAGTCGCGGGGCCAACGTCCTGACTTTC
TRBJ2-3 | once | 12 | TRBV5-4 | NA | CASSLGGNTQYF | TGTGCCAGCAGCTTGGGCGGCAATACGCAGTATTTT
TRBJ2-4 | NA | 18 | TRBV3-1/TRBV3-2 | TRBD1 | CASSQELNGQGAWNIQYF | TGTGCCAGCAGCCAAGAACTCAATGGACAGGGGGCTTGGAACATTCAGTACTTC
TRBJ2-1 | once | 13 | TRBV11-2 | TRBD2 | CASSFRGGNEQFF | TGTGCCAGCAGCTTTCGGGGGGGCAATGAGCAGTTCTTC
TRBJ2-1 | NA | 16 | TRBV10-3 | NA | CAISEPGLGGTGEQFF | TGTGCCATCAGTGAGCCAGGACTAGGGGGGACGGGAGAGCAGTTCTTC
TRBJ1-5 | NA | 14 | TRBV24-1 | NA | CATSGPLDNQPQHF | TGTGCCACCAGTGGGCCCCTTGATAATCAGCCCCAGCATTTT
TRBJ2-7 | NA | 14 | TRBV28 | NA | CASSLEGQTYEQYF | TGTGCCAGCAGTTTAGAAGGACAGACCTACGAGCAGTACTTC
TRBJ2-1 | NA | 17 | TRBV9 | NA | CASSVLGGTAGSNEQFF | TGTGCCAGCAGCGTACTGGGTGGGACTGCGGGGTCAAATGAGCAGTTCTTC
TRBJ2-1 | NA | 15 | TRBV24-1 | NA | CATSDYSDHYNEQFF | TGTGCCACCAGTGATTATAGCGATCACTACAATGAGCAGTTCTTC
TRBJ2-7 | NA | 14 | TRBV28 | NA | CASSFSGSSYEQYF | TGTGCCAGCAGTTTTAGCGGTAGCTCCTACGAGCAGTACTTC
TRBJ1-2 | NA | 14 | TRBV7-2 | NA | CASSWDRGNYGYTF | TGTGCCAGCAGTTGGGACCGGGGGAACTATGGCTACACCTTC
TRBJ1-2 | NA | 14 | TRBV28 | NA | CASSLGPWRDGYTF | TGTGCCAGCAGTTTAGGGCCGTGGCGGGATGGCTACACCTTC
TRBJ2-1 | NA | 13 | TRBV3-1/TRBV3-2 | NA | CASSHRSRDLPFF | TGTGCCAGCAGCCACCGATCCCGGGATTTACCGTTCTTC
TRBJ2-2 | NA | 15 | TRBV2 | NA | CASSETGANTGELFF | TGTGCCAGCAGTGAGACAGGTGCGAACACCGGGGAGCTGTTTTTT